The next 4 T cell receptor beta chains were all read from a single sample in a study of cytomegalovirus exposure and HLA in healthy donors. PCR used 60 Vbeta primers and 13 Jbeta primers. Clones were sequenced by immunoSEQ multiplex PCR, and TCRdb holds only the in-frame ones, with some missing. The sample table sets out about 70,000 clones. Sample: PBMCs. The receptors come from a female donor in good health and CMV-seropositive.

V and J are TRBV7-2 and TRBJ2-7; a weak D match, TRBD1 (5 bases). The CDR3 consists of 15 residues. With 1 base removed from V and 0 bases from J, the gap between germline ends came to 10 bases. From germline, CDR1 is SGHTA and CDR2 FQGNSA. As DNA, the CDR3 is TGTGCCAGCAGCTTAGAAACAGGCCTCTCCTACGAGCAGTACTTC. This translates into CASSLETGLSYEQYF.

This rearrangement joins TRBV5-1 to TRBJ1-1; D gene ambiguous. The CDR3 length is 13 residues. Germline CDR1 reads SGHRS; CDR2 reads YFSETQ. V was trimmed by 2 bases and J by 1 base, leaving 6 bases between them. CDR3 sequence: CASSFSGNTEAFF. Written as DNA, the CDR3 is TGCGCCAGCAGCTTTTCAGGGAACACTGAAGCTTTCTTT.

The V gene is TRBV9, the J gene TRBJ1-2; D call uncertain. V lost 0 bases to trimming and J lost 1 base, with 10 bases between them. The CDR3 length is 15 residues. In germline, CDR1 is SGDLS, CDR2 YYNGEE. The CDR3 DNA reads TGTGCCAGCAGCGTAGAATCTAGCGTTAACTATGGCTACACCTTC. It is translated as CASSVESSVNYGYTF.

The chain links TRBV7-6 to TRBJ2-7; TRBD1 might be the D (6 bases). The germline V gene has CDR1 SGHVS and CDR2 FNYEAQ. The CDR3 runs 14 residues. V shed 6 bases and J shed 4 bases, with 16 bases lying between them. In nucleotides, the CDR3 is TGTGCCAGCAGACCCGGACAGTTTTCTTACGAGCAGTACTTC. Protein sequence: CASRPGQFSYEQYF.